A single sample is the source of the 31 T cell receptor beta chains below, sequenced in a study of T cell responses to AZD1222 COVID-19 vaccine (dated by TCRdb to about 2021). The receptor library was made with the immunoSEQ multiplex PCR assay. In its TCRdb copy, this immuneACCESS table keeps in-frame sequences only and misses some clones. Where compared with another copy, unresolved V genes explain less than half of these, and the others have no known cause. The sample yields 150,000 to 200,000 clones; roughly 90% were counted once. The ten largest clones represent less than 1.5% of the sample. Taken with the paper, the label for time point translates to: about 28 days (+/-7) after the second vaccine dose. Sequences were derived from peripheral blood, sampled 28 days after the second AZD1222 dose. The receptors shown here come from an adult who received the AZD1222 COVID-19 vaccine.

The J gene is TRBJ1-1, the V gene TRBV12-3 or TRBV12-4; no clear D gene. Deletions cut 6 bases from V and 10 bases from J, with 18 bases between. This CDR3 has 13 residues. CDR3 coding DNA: TGTGCCAGCAGCCCCCGGCGGTTGTTGAGAGCTTTCTTT. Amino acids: CASSPRRLLRAFF.

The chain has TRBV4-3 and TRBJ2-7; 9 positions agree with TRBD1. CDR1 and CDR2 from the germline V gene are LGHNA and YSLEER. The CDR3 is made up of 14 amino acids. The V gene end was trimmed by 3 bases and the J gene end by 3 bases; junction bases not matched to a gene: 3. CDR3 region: CASSQKTGGYEQYF. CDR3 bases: TGCGCCAGCAGCCAGAAGACAGGGGGCTACGAGCAGTACTTC.

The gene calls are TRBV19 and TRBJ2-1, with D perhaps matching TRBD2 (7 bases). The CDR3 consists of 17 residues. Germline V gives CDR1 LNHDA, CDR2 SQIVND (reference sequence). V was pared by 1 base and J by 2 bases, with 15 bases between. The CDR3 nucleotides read TGTGCCAGTAGTATAGGGACCCGCGGGGGCCCCTACAATGAGCAGTTCTTC. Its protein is CASSIGTRGGPYNEQFF.

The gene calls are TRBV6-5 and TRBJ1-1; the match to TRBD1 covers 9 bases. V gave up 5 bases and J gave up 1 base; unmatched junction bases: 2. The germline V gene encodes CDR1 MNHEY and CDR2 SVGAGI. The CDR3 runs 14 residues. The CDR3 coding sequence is TGTGCCAGCAGTCAGGGACAGGGGAACACTGAAGCTTTCTTT. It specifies CASSQGQGNTEAFF.

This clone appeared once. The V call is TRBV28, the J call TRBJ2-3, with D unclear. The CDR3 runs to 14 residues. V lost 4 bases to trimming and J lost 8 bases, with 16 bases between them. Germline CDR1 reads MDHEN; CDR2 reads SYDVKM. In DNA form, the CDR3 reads TGTGCCAGCAGTTCCGGCGGTATCTCCCCTACGCAGTATTTT. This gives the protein CASSSGGISPTQYF.

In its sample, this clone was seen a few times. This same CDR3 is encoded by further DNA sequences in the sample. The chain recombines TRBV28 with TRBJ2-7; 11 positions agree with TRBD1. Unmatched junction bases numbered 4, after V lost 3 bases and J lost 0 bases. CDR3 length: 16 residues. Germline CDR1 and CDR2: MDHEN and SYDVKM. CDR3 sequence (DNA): TGTGCCAGCAGTTTGTTTGGGACAGGGGGCTCCTACGAGCAGTACTTC. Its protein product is CASSLFGTGGSYEQYF.

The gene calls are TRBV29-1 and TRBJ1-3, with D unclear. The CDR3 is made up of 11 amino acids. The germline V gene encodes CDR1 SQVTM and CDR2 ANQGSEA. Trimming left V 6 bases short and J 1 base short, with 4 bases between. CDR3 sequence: CSVVSGNTIYF. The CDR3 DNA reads TGCAGCGTCGTATCTGGAAACACCATATATTTT.

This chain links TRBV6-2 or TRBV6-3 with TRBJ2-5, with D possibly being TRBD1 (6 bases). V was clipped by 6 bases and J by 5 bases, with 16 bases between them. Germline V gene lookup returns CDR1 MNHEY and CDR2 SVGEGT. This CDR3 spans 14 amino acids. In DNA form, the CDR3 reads TGTGCCAGCAGACCTACAGGGTTATGGGAGACCCAGTACTTC. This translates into CASRPTGLWETQYF.

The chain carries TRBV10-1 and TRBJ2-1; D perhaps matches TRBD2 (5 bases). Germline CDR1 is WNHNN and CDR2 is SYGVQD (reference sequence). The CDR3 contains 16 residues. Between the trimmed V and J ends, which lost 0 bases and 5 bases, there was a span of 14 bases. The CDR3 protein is CASSESGDHSDNEQFF. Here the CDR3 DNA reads TGCGCCAGCAGTGAGTCGGGAGACCACTCAGACAATGAGCAGTTCTTC.

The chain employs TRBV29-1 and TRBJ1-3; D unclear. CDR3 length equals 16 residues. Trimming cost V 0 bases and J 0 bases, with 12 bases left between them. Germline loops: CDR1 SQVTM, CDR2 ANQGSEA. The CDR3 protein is CSVEDRGSSSGNTIYF. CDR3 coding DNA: TGCAGCGTTGAAGATCGGGGAAGCTCCTCTGGAAACACCATATATTTT.

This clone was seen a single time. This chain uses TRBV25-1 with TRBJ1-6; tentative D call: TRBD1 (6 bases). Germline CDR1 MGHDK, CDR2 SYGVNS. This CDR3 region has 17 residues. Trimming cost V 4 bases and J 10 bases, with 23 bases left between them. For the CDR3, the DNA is TGTGCCAGCAGTGGGGACATCGGGGGGAGGAATTTGTCACCCCTCCACTTT. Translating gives CASSGDIGGRNLSPLHF.

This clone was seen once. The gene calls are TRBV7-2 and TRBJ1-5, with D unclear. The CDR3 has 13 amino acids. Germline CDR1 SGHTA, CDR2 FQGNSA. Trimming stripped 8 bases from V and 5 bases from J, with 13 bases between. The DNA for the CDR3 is TGTGCCAGCGCCGGCAGTAATTATCAGCCCCAGCATTTT. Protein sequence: CASAGSNYQPQHF.

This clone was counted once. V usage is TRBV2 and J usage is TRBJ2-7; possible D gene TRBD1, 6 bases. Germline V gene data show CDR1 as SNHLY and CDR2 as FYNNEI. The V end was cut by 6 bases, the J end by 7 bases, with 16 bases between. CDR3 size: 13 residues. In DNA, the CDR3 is TGTGCCAGCAGGCCGTACAGGGACGGTGAGCAGTACTTC. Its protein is CASRPYRDGEQYF.

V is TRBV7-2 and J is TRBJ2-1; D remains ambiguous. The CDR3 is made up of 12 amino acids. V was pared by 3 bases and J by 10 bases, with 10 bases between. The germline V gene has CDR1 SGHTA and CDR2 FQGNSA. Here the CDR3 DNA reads TGTGCCAGCAGCTTGAATTTGCACGAGCAGTTCTTC. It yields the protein CASSLNLHEQFF.

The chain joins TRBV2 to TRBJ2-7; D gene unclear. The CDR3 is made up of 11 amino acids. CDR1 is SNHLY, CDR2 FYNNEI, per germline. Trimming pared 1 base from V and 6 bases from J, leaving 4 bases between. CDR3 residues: CASSEGGEQYF. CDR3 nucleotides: TGTGCCAGCAGTGAAGGGGGCGAGCAGTACTTC.

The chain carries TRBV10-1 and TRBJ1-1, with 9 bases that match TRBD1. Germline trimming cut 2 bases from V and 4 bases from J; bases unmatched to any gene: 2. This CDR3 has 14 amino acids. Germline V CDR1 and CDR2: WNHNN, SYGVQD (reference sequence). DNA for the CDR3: TGCGCCAGCAGTGAGGACAGGGGGGGCACTGAAGCTTTCTTT. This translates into CASSEDRGGTEAFF.

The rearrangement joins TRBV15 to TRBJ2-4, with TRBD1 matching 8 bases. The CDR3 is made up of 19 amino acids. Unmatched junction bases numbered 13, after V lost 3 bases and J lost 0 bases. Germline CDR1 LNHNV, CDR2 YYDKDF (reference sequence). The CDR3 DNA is TGTGCCACCAGCAGCCCGACAGGGGATGTAGTTTTAGCCAAAAACATTCAGTACTTC. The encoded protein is CATSSPTGDVVLAKNIQYF.

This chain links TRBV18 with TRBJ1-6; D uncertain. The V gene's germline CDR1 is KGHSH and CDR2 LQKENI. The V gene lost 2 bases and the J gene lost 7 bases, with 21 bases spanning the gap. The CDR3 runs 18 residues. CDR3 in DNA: TGTGCCAGCTCACCATTATCTCAGAGGCCCCTGGGGAATTCACCCCTCCACTTT. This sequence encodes CASSPLSQRPLGNSPLHF. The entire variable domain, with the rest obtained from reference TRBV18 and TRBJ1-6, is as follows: NAGVMQNPRHLVRRRGQEARLRCSPMKGHSHVYWYRQLPEEGLKFMVYLQKENIIDESGMPKERFSAEFPKEGPSILRIQQVVRGDSAAYFCASSPLSQRPLGNSPLHFGNGTRLTVT.

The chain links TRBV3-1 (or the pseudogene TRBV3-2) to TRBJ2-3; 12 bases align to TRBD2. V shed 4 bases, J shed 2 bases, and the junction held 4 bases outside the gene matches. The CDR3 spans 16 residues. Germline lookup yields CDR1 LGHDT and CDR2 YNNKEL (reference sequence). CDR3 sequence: CASSRLAGGNTDTQYF. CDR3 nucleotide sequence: TGTGCCAGCAGCCGGCTAGCGGGGGGGAACACAGATACGCAGTATTTT.

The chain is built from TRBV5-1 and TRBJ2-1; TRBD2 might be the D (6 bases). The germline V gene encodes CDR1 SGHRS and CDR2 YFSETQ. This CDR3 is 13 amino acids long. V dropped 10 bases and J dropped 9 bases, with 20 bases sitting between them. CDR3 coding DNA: TGCGCCGGCGGGGAGGATAGGGCAAGTGAGCAGTTCTTC. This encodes CAGGEDRASEQFF.

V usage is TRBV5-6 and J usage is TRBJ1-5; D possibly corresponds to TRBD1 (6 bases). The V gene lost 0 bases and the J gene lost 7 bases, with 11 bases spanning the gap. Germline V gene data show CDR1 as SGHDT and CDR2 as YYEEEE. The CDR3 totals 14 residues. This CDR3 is CASSLGGGNQPQHF. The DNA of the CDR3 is TGTGCCAGCAGCTTGGGAGGGGGAAACCAGCCCCAGCATTTT.

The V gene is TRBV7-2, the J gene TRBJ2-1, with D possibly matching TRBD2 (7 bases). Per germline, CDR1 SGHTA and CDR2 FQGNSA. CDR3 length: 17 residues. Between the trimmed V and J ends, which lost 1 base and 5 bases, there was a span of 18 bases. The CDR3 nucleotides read TGTGCCAGCAGCTTAGGGGTCGTGGGGGGGCCCAACAATGAGCAGTTCTTC. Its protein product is CASSLGVVGGPNNEQFF.

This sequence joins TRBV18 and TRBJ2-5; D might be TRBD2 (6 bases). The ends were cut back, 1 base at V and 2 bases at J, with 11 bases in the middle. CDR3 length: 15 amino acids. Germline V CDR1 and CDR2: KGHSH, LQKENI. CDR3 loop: CASSPRVAGQETQYF. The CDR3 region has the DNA TGTGCCAGCTCACCACGGGTGGCGGGGCAAGAGACCCAGTACTTC.

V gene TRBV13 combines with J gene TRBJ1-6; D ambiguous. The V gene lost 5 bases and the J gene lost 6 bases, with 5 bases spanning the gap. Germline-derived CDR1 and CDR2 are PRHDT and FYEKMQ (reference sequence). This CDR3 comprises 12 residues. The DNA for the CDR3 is TGTGCCAGCAGCCGACTTAATTCACCCCTCCACTTT. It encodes CASSRLNSPLHF.

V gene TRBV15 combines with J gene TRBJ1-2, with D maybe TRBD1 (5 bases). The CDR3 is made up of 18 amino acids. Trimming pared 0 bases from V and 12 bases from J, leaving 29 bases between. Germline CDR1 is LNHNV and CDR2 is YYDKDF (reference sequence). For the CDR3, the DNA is TGTGCCACCAGCAGAGATCGGGATTCGCGGGGCGCGTCCGCCTTCGACACCTTC. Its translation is CATSRDRDSRGASAFDTF.

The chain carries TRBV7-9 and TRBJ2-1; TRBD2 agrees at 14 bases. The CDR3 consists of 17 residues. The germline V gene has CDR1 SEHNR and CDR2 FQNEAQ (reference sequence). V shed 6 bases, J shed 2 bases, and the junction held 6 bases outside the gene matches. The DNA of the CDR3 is TGTGCCAGCAGAATTGGGACTAGCGGGAGCGCCTACAATGAGCAGTTCTTC. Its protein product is CASRIGTSGSAYNEQFF.

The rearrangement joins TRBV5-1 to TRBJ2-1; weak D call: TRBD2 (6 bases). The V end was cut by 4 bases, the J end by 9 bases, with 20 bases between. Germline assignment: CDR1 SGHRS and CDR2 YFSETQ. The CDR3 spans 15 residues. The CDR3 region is CASSPRGSGLGEQFF. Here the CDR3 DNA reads TGCGCCAGCAGCCCCCGGGGTAGCGGTCTGGGTGAGCAGTTCTTC.

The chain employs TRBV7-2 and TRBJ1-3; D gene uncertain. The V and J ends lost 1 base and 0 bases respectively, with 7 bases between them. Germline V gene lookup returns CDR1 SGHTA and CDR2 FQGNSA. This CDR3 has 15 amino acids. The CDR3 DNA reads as TGTGCCAGCAGCTTAGGGCTCAGCTCTGGAAACACCATATATTTT. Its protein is CASSLGLSSGNTIYF. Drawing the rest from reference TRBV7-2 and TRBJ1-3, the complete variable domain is GAGVSQSPSNKVTEKGKDVELRCDPISGHTALYWYRQSLGQGLEFLIYFQGNSAPDKSGLPSDRFSAERTGGSVSTLTIQRTQQEDSAVYLCASSLGLSSGNTIYFGEGSWLTVV.

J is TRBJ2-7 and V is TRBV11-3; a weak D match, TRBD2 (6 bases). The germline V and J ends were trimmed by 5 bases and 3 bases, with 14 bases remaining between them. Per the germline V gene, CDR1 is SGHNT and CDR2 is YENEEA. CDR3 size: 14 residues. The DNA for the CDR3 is TGTGCCAGCAGCGAAGGAGGGAAATTCTACGAGCAGTACTTC. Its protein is CASSEGGKFYEQYF.

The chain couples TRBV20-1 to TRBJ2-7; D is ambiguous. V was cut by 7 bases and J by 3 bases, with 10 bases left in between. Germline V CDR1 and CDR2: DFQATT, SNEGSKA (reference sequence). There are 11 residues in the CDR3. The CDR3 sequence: CSVSGNYEQYF. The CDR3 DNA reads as TGCAGTGTATCGGGCAACTACGAGCAGTACTTC.

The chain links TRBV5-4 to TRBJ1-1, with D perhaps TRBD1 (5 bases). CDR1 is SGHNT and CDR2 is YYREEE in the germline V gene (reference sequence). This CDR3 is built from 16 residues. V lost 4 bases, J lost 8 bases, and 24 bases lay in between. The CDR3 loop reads CASSPGIPGRLPEAFF. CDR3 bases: TGTGCCAGCAGCCCGGGGATACCGGGACGCCTCCCGGAAGCTTTCTTT.